This TCR beta chain is drawn from a study of blood T cell repertoires in COVID-19. At the level of the study: COVID-19 samples from acute and convalescent phases originated in the United States, Italy and Spain. PBMCs, B-cell-depleted T cells, or T cells were the source of the cDNA or gDNA that made up the material.

This clone appeared a few times. Produced via immunoSEQ multiplex PCR; TCRdb's table is partial and in-frame only. This sample has about 220,000 clones, with approximately 85% found just once. Patients from Seattle were sampled longitudinally, starting during active infection. The junction had 7 bases not matched to a gene; V was cut back by 2 bases and J by 1 base. CDR1 GTSNPN and CDR2 SVGIG come from the germline V gene (reference sequence). There are 15 residues in the CDR3. The sequenced sample consisted of peripheral blood. This clonotype was obtained from a woman between 65 and 79 years old with COVID-19, enrolled during active disease. The chain links TRBV30 to TRBJ1-2; 7 bases fit TRBD1. The CDR3 loop reads CAWSSRGGYNYGYTF. CDR3 bases: TGTGCCTGGAGTTCGAGAGGGGGCTATAACTATGGCTACACCTTC.